The present entry profiles one TCR beta chain with its context. Roughly 0.5 to 1 ug RNA was reverse transcribed with random hexamers. Via MiXCR, TCRdb re-called the immunoSEQ multiplex PCR reads, giving one row per CDR3 protein. The sample consists of around 140,000 distinct CDR3 sequences, 90% to 95% of them appearing once. The source of the sample is a study of CD8 T cells in Susac syndrome. Germline V gives CDR1 SQVTM, CDR2 ANQGSEA. The CDR3 contains 11 residues. V gave up 5 bases and J gave up 8 bases, with 12 bases separating them. The rearrangement joins TRBV29-1 to TRBJ1-2; perhaps TRBD1 as D (5 bases). Sequenced sample: CD4+ T cells from PBMCs. The clonotype comes from a human donor with multiple sclerosis. CDR3 region: CSVRGARGYTF. CDR3 coding DNA: TGCAGCGTTAGAGGGGCTCGAGGCTACACCTTC.